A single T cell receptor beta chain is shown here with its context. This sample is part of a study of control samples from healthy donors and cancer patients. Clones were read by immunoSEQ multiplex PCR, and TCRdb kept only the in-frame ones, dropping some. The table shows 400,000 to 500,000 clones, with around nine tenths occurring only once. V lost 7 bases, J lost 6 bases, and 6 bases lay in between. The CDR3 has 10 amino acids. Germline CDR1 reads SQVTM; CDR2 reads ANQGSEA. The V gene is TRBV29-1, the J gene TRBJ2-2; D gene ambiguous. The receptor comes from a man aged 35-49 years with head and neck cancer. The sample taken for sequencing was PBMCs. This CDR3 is CSAWAGELFF. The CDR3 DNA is TGCAGCGCTTGGGCCGGGGAGCTGTTTTTT.